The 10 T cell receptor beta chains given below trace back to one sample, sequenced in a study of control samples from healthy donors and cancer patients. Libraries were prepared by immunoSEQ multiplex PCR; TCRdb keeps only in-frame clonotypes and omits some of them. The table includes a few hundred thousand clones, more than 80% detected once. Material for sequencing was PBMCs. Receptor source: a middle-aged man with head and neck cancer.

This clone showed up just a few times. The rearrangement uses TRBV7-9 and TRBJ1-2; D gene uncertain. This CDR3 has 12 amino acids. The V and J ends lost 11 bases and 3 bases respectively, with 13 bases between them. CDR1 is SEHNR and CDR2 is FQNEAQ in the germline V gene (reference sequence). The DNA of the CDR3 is TGTGCCCCCGCTAGTGTGGACTATGGCTACACCTTC. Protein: CAPASVDYGYTF. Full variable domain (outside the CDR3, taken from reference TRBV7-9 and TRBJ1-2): DTGVSQNPRHKITKRGQNVTFRCDPISEHNRLYWYRQTLGQGPEFLTYFQNEAQLEKSRLLSDRFSAERPKGSFSTLEIQRTEQGDSAMYLCAPASVDYGYTFGSGTRLTVV.

CDR3: CASSLGHGGGLGYEQFF. DNA for the CDR3: TGTGCCAGCAGCTTAGGGCATGGGGGAGGGTTGGGCTATGAGCAGTTCTTC. The chain is built from TRBV7-2 and TRBJ2-1; TRBD2 agrees at 7 bases. This CDR3 is built from 17 residues. The V and J ends lost 1 base and 8 bases, in that order; junction bases with no gene match: 14. In germline, CDR1 is SGHTA, CDR2 FQGNSA. The full variable domain, in which reference TRBV7-2 and TRBJ2-1 provide the parts outside the CDR3, is GAGVSQSPSNKVTEKGKDVELRCDPISGHTALYWYRQSLGQGLEFLIYFQGNSAPDKSGLPSDRFSAERTGGSVSTLTIQRTQQEDSAVYLCASSLGHGGGLGYEQFFGPGTRLTVL.

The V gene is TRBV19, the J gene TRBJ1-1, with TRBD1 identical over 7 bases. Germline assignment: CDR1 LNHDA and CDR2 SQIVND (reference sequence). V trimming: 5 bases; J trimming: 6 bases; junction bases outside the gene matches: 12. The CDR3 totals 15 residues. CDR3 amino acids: CASSAEGARGAEAFF. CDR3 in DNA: TGTGCCAGTAGTGCAGAGGGGGCACGAGGGGCTGAAGCTTTCTTT.

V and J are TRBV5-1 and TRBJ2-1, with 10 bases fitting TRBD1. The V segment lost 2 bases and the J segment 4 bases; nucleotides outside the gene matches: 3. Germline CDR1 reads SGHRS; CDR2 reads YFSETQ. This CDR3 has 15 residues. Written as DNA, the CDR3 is TGCGCCAGCAGCTTCGGGACAGGGGCGTACAATGAGCAGTTCTTC. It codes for CASSFGTGAYNEQFF. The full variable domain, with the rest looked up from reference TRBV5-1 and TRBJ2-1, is KAGVTQTPRYLIKTRGQQVTLSCSPISGHRSVSWYQQTPGQGLQFLFEYFSETQRNKGNFPGRFSGRQFSNSRSEMNVSTLELGDSALYLCASSFGTGAYNEQFFGPGTRLTVL.

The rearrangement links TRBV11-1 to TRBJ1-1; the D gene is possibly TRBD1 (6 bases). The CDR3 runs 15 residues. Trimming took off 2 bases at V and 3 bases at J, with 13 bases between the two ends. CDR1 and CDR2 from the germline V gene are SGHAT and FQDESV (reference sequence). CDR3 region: CASSLQWGRDTEAFF. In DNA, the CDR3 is TGTGCCAGCAGCTTACAATGGGGGCGAGACACTGAAGCTTTCTTT.

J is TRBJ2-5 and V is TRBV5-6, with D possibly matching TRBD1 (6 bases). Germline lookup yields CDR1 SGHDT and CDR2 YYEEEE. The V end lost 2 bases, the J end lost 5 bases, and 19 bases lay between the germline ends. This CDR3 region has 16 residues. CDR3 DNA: TGTGCCAGCAGCTTTAGATACAGGGACGACGGGGAGACCCAGTACTTC. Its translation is CASSFRYRDDGETQYF.

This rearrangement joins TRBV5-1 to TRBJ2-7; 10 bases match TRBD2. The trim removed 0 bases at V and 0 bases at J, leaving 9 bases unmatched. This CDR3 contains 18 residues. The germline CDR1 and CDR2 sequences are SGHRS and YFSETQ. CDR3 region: CASSLGAAGGPSSYEQYF. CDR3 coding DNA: TGCGCCAGCAGCTTGGGGGCAGCGGGGGGGCCGAGCTCCTACGAGCAGTACTTC.

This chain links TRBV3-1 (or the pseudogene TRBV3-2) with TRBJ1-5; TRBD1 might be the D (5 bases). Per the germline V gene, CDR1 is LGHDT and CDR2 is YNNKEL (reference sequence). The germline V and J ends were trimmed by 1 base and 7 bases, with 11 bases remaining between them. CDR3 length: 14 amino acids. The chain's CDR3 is CASSQGHPGQPQHF. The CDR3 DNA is TGTGCCAGCAGCCAAGGTCATCCAGGGCAGCCCCAGCATTTT.

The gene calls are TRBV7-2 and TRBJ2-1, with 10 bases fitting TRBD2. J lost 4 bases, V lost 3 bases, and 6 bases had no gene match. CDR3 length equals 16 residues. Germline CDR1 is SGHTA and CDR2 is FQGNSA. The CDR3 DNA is TGTGCCAGCAGCTTTCAAACTAGCGGGGTTTACAATGAGCAGTTCTTC. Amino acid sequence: CASSFQTSGVYNEQFF.

The CDR3 reads CASSVGSAGEQFF. In nucleotides, the CDR3 is TGTGCCAGCAGCGTAGGTAGCGCGGGGGAGCAGTTCTTC. V gene TRBV9 combines with J gene TRBJ2-1; a weak D match, TRBD2 (6 bases). Trimming shortened V by 0 bases and J by 10 bases, and 11 bases separated the two germline ends. CDR1 is SGDLS and CDR2 is YYNGEE in the germline V gene. The CDR3 length is 13 residues.